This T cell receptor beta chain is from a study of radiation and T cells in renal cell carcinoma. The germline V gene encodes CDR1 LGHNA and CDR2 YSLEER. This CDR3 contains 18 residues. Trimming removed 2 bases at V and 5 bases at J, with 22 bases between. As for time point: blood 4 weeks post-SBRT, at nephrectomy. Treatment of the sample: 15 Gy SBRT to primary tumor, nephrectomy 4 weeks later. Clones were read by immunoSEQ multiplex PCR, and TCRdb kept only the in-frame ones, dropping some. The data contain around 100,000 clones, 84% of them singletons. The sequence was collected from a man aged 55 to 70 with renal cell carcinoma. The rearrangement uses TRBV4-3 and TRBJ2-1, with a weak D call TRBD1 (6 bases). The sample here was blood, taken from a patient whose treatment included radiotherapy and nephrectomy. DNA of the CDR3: TGCGCCAGCAGCCAATCGAGGGGGAATCGGAGAAGAAACAATGAGCAGTTCTTC. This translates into CASSQSRGNRRRNNEQFF.